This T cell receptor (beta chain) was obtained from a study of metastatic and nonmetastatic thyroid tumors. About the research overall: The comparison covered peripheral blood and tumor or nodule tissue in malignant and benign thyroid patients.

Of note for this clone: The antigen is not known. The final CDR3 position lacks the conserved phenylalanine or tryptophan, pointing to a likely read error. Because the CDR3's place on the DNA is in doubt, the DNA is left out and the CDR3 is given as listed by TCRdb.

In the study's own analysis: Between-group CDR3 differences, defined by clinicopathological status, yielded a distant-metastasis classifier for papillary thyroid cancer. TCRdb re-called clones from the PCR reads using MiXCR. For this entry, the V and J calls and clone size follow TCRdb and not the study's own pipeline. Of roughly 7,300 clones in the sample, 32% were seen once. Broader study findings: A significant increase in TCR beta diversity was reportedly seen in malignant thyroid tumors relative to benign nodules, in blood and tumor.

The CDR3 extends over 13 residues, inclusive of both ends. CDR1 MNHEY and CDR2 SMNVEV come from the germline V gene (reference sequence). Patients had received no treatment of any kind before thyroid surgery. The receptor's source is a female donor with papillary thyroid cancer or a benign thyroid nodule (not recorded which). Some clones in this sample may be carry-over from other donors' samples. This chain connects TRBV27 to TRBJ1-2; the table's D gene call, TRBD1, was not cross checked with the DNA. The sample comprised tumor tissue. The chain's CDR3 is CASSTNRAHGYTI.